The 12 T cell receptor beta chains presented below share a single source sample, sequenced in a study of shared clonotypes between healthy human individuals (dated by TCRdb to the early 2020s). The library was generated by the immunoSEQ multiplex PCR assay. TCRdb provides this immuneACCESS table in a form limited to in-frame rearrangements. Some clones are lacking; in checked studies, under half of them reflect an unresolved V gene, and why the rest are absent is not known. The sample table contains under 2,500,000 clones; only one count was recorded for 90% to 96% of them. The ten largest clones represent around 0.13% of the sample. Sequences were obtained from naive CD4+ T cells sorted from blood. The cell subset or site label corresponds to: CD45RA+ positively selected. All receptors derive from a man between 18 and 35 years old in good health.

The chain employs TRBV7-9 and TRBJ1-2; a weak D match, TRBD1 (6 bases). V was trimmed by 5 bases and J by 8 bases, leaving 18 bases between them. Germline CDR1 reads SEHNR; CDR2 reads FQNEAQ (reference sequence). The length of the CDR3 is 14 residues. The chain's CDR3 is CASSPTTGIGGYTF. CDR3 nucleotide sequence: TGTGCCAGCAGCCCGACGACAGGTATAGGGGGCTACACCTTC. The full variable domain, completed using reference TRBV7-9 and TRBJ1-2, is DTGVSQNPRHKITKRGQNVTFRCDPISEHNRLYWYRQTLGQGPEFLTYFQNEAQLEKSRLLSDRFSAERPKGSFSTLEIQRTEQGDSAMYLCASSPTTGIGGYTFGSGTRLTVV.

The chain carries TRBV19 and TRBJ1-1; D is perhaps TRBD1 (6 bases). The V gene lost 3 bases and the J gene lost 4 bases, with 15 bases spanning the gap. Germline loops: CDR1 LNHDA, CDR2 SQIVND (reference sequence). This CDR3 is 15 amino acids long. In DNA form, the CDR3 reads TGTGCCAGTAGTATCTCAGGGCAGGGGAGCACTGAAGCTTTCTTT. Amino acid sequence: CASSISGQGSTEAFF.

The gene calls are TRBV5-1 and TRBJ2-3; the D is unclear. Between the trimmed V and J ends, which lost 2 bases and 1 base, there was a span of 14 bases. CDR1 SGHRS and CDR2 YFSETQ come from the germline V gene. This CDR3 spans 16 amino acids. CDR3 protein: CASSLDPSYGTDTQYF. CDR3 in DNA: TGCGCCAGCAGCTTAGACCCCTCCTATGGCACAGATACGCAGTATTTT.

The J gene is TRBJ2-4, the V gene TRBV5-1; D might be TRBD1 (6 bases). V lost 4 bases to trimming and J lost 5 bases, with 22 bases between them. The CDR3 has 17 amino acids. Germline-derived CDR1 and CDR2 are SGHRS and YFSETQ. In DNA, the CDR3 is TGCGCCAGCAGCCTCGCCCCACCTGGACAGCCCCAAAACATTCAGTACTTC. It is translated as CASSLAPPGQPQNIQYF.

CDR3 sequence reads: CASSGLGYTGELFF. CDR3 nucleotides: TGTGCCAGCAGTGGGCTAGGTTACACCGGGGAGCTGTTTTTT. This chain links TRBV6-1 with TRBJ2-2; D ambiguous. Germline V gene data show CDR1 as MNHNS and CDR2 as SASEGT. Trimming stripped 4 bases from V and 3 bases from J, with 9 bases between. This CDR3 spans 14 amino acids.

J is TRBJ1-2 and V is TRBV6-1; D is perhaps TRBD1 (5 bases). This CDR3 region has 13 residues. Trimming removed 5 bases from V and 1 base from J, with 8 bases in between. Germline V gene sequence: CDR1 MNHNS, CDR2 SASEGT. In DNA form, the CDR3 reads TGTGCCAGCAGTTTTGACAGTAACTATGGCTACACCTTC. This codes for CASSFDSNYGYTF.

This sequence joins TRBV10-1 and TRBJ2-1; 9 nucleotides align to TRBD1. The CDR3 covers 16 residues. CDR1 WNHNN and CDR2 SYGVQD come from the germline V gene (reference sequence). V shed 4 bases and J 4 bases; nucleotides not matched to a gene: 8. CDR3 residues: CASSVLPGQGYNEQFF. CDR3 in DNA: TGCGCCAGCAGTGTCCTACCGGGACAGGGATACAATGAGCAGTTCTTC.

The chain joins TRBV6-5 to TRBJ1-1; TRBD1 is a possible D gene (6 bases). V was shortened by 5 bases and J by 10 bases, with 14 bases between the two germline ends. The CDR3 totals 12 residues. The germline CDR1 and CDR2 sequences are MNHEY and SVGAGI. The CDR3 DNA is TGTGCCAGCAGTAATGGACAGACGGGAGCTTTCTTT. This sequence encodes CASSNGQTGAFF.

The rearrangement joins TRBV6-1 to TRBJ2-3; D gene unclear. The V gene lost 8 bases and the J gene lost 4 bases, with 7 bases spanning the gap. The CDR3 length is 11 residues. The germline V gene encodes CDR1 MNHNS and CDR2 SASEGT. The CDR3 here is CASGPPDTQYF. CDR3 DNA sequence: TGTGCCAGCGGCCCTCCAGATACGCAGTATTTT.

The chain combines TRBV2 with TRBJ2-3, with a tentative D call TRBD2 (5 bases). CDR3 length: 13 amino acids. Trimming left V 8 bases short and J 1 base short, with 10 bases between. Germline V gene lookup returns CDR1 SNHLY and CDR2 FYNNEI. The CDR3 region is CASGLIGTDTQYF. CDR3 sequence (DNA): TGTGCCAGCGGACTGATAGGCACAGATACGCAGTATTTT.

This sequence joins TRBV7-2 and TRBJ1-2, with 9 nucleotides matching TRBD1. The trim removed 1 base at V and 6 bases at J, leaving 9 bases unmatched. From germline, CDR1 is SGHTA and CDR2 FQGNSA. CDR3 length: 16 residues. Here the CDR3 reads CASSLVTLGQGHGYTF. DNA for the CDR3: TGTGCCAGCAGCTTAGTAACTTTGGGACAGGGTCATGGCTACACCTTC.

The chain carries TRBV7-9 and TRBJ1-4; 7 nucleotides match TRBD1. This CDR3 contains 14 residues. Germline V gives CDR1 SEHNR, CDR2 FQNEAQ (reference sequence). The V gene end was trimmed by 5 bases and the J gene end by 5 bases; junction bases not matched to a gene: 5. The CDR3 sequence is CASSKGGGNEKLFF. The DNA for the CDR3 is TGTGCCAGCAGCAAAGGGGGCGGGAATGAAAAACTGTTTTTT. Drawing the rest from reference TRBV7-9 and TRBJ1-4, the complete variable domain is DTGVSQNPRHKITKRGQNVTFRCDPISEHNRLYWYRQTLGQGPEFLTYFQNEAQLEKSRLLSDRFSAERPKGSFSTLEIQRTEQGDSAMYLCASSKGGGNEKLFFGSGTQLSVL.